The clone carrying this T cell receptor beta chain has just one count. Its antigen is as yet unknown. This sample is drawn from a study of T cell repertoires in ileal Crohn's disease. Overall study context: Median disease duration was around eight years; less than 45% smoked at surgery. Every patient was operated on for stricturing (about 60%) or penetrating (approximately 40%) complications. Study-level results: Sorted CD8 T cells held more high-frequency clones than CD4. Clonal expansions were more frequent in active smokers than non-smokers at surgery.

Measured with immunoSEQ multiplex PCR; TCRdb has only the in-frame clones, and not every one. The sample holds 5,600 or so clones, 70% to 90% seen once. Germline CDR1 SEHNR, CDR2 FQNEAQ (reference sequence). The CDR3 runs 15 residues. Trimming shortened V by 1 base and J by 5 bases, and 12 bases separated the two germline ends. Material for sequencing was ileal tissue. This chain joins TRBV7-9 and TRBJ2-1; a weak D match, TRBD1 (7 bases). The clonotype comes from an adult with Crohn's disease. CDR3 region: CASSLGQGGNNEQFF. The CDR3 DNA sequence: TGTGCCAGCAGCTTAGGACAGGGAGGTAACAATGAGCAGTTCTTC.